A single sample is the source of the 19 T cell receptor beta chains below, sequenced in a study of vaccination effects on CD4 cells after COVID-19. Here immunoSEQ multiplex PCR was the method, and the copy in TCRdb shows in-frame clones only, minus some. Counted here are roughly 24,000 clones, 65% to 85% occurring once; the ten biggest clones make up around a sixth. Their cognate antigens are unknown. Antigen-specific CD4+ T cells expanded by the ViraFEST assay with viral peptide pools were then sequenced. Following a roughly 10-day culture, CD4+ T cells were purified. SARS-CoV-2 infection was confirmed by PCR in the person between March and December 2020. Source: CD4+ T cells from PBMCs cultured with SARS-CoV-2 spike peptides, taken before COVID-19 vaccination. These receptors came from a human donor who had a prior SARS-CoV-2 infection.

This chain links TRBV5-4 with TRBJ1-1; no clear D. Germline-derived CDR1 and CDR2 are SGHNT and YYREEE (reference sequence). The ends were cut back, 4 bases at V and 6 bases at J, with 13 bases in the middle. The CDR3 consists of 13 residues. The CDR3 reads CASSPGQSAEAFF. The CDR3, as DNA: TGTGCCAGCAGCCCAGGTCAGAGTGCTGAAGCTTTCTTT.

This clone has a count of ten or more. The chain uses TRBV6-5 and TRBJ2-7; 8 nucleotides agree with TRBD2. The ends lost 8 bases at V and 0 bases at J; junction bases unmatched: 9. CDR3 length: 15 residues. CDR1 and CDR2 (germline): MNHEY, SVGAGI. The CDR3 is CASGAGGTSSYEQYF. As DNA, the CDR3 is TGTGCCAGCGGGGCGGGAGGCACTTCCTCCTACGAGCAGTACTTC.

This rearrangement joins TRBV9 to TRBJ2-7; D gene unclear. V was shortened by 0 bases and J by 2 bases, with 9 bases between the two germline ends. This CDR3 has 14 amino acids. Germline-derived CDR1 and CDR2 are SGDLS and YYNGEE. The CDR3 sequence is CASSVDNSPYEQYF. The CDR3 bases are TGTGCCAGCAGCGTAGATAACTCCCCCTACGAGCAGTACTTC.

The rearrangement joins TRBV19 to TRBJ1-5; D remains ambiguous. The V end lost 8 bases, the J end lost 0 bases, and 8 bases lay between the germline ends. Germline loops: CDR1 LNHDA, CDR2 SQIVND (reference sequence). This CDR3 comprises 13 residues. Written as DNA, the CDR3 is TGTGCCAGTCGTCGGCGTAGCAATCAGCCCCAGCATTTT. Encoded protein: CASRRRSNQPQHF.

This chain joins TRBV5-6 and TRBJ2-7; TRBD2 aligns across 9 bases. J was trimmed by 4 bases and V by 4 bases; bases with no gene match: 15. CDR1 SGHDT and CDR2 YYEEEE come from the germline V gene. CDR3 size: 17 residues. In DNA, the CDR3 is TGTGCCAGCAGCCGCCCGTCACCGACTAGCGGAGCATACGAGCAGTACTTC. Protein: CASSRPSPTSGAYEQYF.

The CDR3 DNA is TGTGCCAGCAGCCATGGCGGGACAGCCTTTAGAGCTTTCTTT. Amino acids: CASSHGGTAFRAFF. The chain has TRBV7-2 and TRBJ1-1, with TRBD1 matching over 7 bases. Germline lookup yields CDR1 SGHTA and CDR2 FQGNSA. V trimming: 5 bases; J trimming: 10 bases; junction bases outside the gene matches: 13. This CDR3 comprises 14 residues. Full variable domain (remainder filled in from reference TRBV7-2 and TRBJ1-1): GAGVSQSPSNKVTEKGKDVELRCDPISGHTALYWYRQSLGQGLEFLIYFQGNSAPDKSGLPSDRFSAERTGGSVSTLTIQRTQQEDSAVYLCASSHGGTAFRAFFGQGTRLTVV.

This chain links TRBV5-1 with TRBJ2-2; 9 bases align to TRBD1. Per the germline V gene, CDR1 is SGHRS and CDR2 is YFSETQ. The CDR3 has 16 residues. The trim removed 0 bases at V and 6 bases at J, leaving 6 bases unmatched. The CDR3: CASSLEGTGYAGELFF. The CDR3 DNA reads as TGCGCCAGCAGCTTGGAAGGGACAGGGTACGCCGGGGAGCTGTTTTTT.

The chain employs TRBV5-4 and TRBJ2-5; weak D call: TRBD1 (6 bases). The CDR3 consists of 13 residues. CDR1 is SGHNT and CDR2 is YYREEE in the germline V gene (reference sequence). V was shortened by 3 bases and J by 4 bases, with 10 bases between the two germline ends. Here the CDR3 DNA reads TGTGCCAGCAGCTCACAGGGTTCAGAGACCCAGTACTTC. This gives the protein CASSSQGSETQYF.

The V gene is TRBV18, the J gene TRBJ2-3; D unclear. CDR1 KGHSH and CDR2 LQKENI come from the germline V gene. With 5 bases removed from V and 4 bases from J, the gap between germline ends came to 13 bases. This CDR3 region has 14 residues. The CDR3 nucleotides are TGTGCCAGCTCATTCGCAAGAACCCCAGATACGCAGTATTTT. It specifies CASSFARTPDTQYF.

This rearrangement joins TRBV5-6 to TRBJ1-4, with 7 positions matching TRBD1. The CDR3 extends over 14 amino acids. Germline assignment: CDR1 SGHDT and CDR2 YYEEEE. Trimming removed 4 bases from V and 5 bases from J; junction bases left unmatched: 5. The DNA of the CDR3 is TGTGCCAGCAGCCTCGGGACAGCCAATGAAAAACTGTTTTTT. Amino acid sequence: CASSLGTANEKLFF.

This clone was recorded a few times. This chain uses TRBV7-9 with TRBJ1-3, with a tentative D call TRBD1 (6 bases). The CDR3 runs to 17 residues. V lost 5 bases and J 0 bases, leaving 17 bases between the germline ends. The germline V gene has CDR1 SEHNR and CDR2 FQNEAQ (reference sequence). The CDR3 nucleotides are TGTGCCAGCAGCCCCCGACGGACAGCCTTCTCTGGAAACACCATATATTTT. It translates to CASSPRRTAFSGNTIYF.

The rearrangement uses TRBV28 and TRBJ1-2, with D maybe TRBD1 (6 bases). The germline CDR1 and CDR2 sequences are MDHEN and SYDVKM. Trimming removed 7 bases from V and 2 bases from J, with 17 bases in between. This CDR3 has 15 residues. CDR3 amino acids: CASKLRPQGNYGYTF. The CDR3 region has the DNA TGTGCCAGCAAACTCCGACCCCAGGGGAACTATGGCTACACCTTC.

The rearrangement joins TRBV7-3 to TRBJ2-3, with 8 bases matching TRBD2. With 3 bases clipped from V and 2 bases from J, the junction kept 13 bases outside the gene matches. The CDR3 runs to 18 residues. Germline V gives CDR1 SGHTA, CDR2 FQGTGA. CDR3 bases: TGTGCCAGCAGCTTGGGCGATGATGCGGGGGGAATCACAGATACGCAGTATTTT. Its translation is CASSLGDDAGGITDTQYF.

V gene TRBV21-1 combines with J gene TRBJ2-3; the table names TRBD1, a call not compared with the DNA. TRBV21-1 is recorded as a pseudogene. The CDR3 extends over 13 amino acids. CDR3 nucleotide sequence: TGTGCCAGCGAATCAGGGAGCACAGATACGCAGTATTTT. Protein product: CASESGSTDTQYF.

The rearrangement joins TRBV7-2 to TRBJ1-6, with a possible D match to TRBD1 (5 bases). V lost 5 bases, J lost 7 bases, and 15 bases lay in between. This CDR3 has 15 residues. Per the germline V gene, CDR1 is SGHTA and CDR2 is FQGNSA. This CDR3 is CASSPRRGGNSPLHF. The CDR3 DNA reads TGTGCCAGCAGCCCCCGAAGGGGAGGCAATTCACCCCTCCACTTT. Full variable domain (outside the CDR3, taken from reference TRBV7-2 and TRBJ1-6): GAGVSQSPSNKVTEKGKDVELRCDPISGHTALYWYRQSLGQGLEFLIYFQGNSAPDKSGLPSDRFSAERTGGSVSTLTIQRTQQEDSAVYLCASSPRRGGNSPLHFGNGTRLTVT.

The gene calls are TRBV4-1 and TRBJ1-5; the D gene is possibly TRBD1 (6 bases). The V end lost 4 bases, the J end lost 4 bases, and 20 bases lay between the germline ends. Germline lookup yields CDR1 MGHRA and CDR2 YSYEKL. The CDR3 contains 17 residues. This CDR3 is CASSLRTGNLRNQPQHF. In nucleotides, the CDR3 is TGCGCCAGCAGCCTGCGAACAGGGAACCTTAGGAATCAGCCCCAGCATTTT.

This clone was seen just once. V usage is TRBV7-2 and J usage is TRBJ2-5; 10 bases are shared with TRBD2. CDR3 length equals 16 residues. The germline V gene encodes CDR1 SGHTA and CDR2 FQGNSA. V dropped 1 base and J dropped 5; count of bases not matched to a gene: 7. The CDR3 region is CASSLVASGGYETQYF. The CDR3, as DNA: TGTGCCAGCAGCTTAGTGGCTAGCGGGGGTTACGAGACCCAGTACTTC.

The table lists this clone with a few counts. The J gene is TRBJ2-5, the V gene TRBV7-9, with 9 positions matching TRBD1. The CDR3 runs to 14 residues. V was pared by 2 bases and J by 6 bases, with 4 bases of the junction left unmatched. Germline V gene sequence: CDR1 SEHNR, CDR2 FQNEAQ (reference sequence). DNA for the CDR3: TGTGCCAGCAGCTTAACAGGGGGCGGTAAGACCCAGTACTTC. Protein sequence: CASSLTGGGKTQYF.

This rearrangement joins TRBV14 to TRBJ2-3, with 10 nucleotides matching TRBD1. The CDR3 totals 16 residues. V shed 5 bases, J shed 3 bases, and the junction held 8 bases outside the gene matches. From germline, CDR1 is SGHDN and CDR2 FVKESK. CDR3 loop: CASSTRGQGGTDTQYF. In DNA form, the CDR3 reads TGTGCCAGCAGCACCCGTGGACAGGGGGGAACAGATACGCAGTATTTT.